These 23 T cell receptor beta chains were all obtained from the same sample, sequenced in a study of T cells in Graves' hyperthyroidism and ophthalmopathy. Authors of the study amplified TCR beta CDR3 regions from RNA transcripts. In the first-round RT-PCR of the TCR CDR3, the HTBI primer set was used. TCRdb re-derived calls from the multiplex PCR reads in MiXCR, one entry per CDR3 protein. Of 250,000 to 300,000 distinct CDR3 sequences in the sample, roughly 15% were seen once. Sample: blood. Every receptor here comes from a woman in her thirties or forties with Graves' hyperthyroidism that later progressed to Graves' ophthalmopathy.

In its sample, this clonotype was seen many times. The chain couples TRBV30 to TRBJ2-3, with 8 bases lining up with TRBD2. This CDR3 has 15 amino acids. The V and J ends lost 3 bases and 7 bases, in that order; junction bases with no gene match: 12. Germline values: CDR1 GTSNPN, CDR2 SVGIG (reference sequence). The CDR3 is CAWSGLAGQRHTQYF. CDR3 DNA sequence: TGTGCCTGGAGCGGCCTAGCGGGCCAGAGGCATACGCAGTATTTT.

The table lists this clonotype with many counts. CDR3 sequence reads: CASSPRDWNTEAFF. CDR3 coding DNA: TGTGCCAGCAGCCCCCGGGACTGGAACACTGAAGCTTTCTTT. The chain couples TRBV14 to TRBJ1-1, with D perhaps matching TRBD1 (5 bases). The CDR3 contains 14 residues. V was shortened by 4 bases and J by 1 base, with 10 bases between the two germline ends. Germline V CDR1 and CDR2: SGHDN, FVKESK.

This clonotype was counted at least ten times. The rearrangement links TRBV11-2 to TRBJ2-7; 7 bases fit TRBD2. After removal of 1 base from V and 4 bases from J, the junction contained 7 bases not matched to a gene. The CDR3 contains 15 residues. Germline V gene lookup returns CDR1 SGHAT and CDR2 FQNNGV. CDR3 coding DNA: TGTGCCAGCAGCTTAGGCTCGGGACTACAATACGAGCAGTACTTC. This sequence encodes CASSLGSGLQYEQYF.

This clonotype was seen more than once but under ten times. The chain carries TRBV9 and TRBJ1-4; TRBD1 might be the D (5 bases). The germline gives CDR1 SGDLS, CDR2 YYNGEE. Trimming removed 4 bases at V and 6 bases at J, with 19 bases between. The CDR3 length is 16 residues. The CDR3 sequence is CASSPLGGSSYEKLFF. The CDR3 coding sequence is TGTGCCAGCAGCCCCCTGGGGGGGAGCAGCTATGAAAAACTGTTTTTT.

This clonotype occurred a few times. V and J are TRBV19 and TRBJ2-6, with 7 bases lining up with TRBD1. CDR1 is LNHDA, CDR2 SQIVND, per germline (reference sequence). V lost 6 bases, J lost 3 bases, and 8 bases stayed unmatched. The CDR3 covers 16 residues. For the CDR3, the DNA is TGTGCCAGTAGCCCCCAGGGGGAAGGTGGGGCCAACGTCCTGACTTTC. Protein product: CASSPQGEGGANVLTF.

About this clonotype: A read error may produce the germline difference seen at one junction end. The chain joins TRBV30 to TRBJ2-7, with D tentatively TRBD1 (7 bases). Germline V lookup: CDR1 GTSNPN, CDR2 SVGIG (reference sequence). CDR3 length: 12 residues. The CDR3 DNA sequence: TGTACCTGGAGGGGGCTCGGGGACGAGCAGTACTTC. Its protein product is CTWRGLGDEQYF.

The table lists this clonotype with many counts. The chain is built from TRBV11-2 and TRBJ2-3; D remains ambiguous. The CDR3 loop spans 16 amino acids. V gave up 3 bases and J gave up 6 bases, with 19 bases separating them. The V gene's germline CDR1 is SGHAT and CDR2 FQNNGV. CDR3 amino acids: CASSFLPGPQGDTQYF. CDR3 sequence (DNA): TGTGCCAGCAGCTTTCTACCGGGCCCACAAGGGGATACGCAGTATTTT.

This clonotype appeared a few times. The gene calls are TRBV20-1 and TRBJ2-3, with TRBD1 matching 10 bases. The CDR3 is 13 amino acids. The germline V gene has CDR1 DFQATT and CDR2 SNEGSKA (reference sequence). The V and J ends lost 5 bases and 5 bases, in that order; junction bases with no gene match: 4. The CDR3 is CSAPDRGLDTQYF. The CDR3 nucleotides read TGCAGTGCTCCGGACAGGGGGTTAGATACGCAGTATTTT.

V and J are TRBV28 and TRBJ2-1; TRBD1 matches 8 bases. Trimming removed 1 base from V and 8 bases from J; junction bases left unmatched: 7. This CDR3 region has 15 residues. The germline gives CDR1 MDHEN, CDR2 SYDVKM. CDR3 sequence: CASSLFQGAGDEQFF. The CDR3 DNA is TGTGCCAGCAGTTTATTCCAGGGGGCAGGGGATGAGCAGTTCTTC.

This clonotype appeared many times. This chain joins TRBV28 and TRBJ2-3; TRBD2 matches at 9 bases. Germline V gene data show CDR1 as MDHEN and CDR2 as SYDVKM. This CDR3 is built from 19 residues. Trimming at V came to 3 bases and at J to 7 bases, leaving 20 bases not matched to a gene. The CDR3: CASSFLGRTGSGSEYTQYF. The CDR3 DNA reads as TGTGCCAGCAGTTTTTTGGGCAGAACTGGTAGCGGGAGCGAATATACGCAGTATTTT. The complete variable domain, with remaining parts taken from reference TRBV28 and TRBJ2-3, reads DVKVTQSSRYLVKRTGEKVFLECVQDMDHENMFWYRQDPGLGLRLIYFSYDVKMKEKGDIPEGYSVSREKKERFSLILESASTNQTSMYLCASSFLGRTGSGSEYTQYFGPGTRLTVL.

The rearrangement uses TRBV20-1 and TRBJ2-7, with D possibly being TRBD1 (6 bases). The CDR3 has 14 residues. Germline lookup yields CDR1 DFQATT and CDR2 SNEGSKA (reference sequence). Deletions cut 7 bases from V and 3 bases from J, with 19 bases between. In DNA form, the CDR3 reads TGCAGTGTGGGAGAACCGGGACACGGCTACGAGCAGTACTTC. Translation: CSVGEPGHGYEQYF.

This clonotype was observed many times. The rearrangement uses TRBV6-1 and TRBJ2-1; a possible D gene is TRBD1 (6 bases). Germline values: CDR1 MNHNS, CDR2 SASEGT. V was cut by 1 base and J by 10 bases, with 23 bases left in between. This CDR3 spans 17 amino acids. The CDR3 nucleotides read TGTGCCAGCAGTGAAGAGACATTTGGGACACAGCGGAAGGAGCAGTTCTTC. It is translated as CASSEETFGTQRKEQFF.

This clonotype was recorded at least ten times. V and J are TRBV6-6 and TRBJ1-5; the D is unclear. The CDR3 runs to 15 residues. With 2 bases removed from V and 0 bases from J, the gap between germline ends came to 8 bases. Germline V gene lookup returns CDR1 MNHNY and CDR2 SVGAGI (reference sequence). The CDR3 spells CASSYLPISNQPQHF. The CDR3 DNA reads as TGTGCCAGCAGTTACCTGCCGATTAGCAATCAGCCCCAGCATTTT.

This clonotype was seen at least ten times. V gene TRBV4-1 combines with J gene TRBJ2-2, with TRBD2 identical over 7 bases. This CDR3 has 15 amino acids. CDR1 MGHRA and CDR2 YSYEKL come from the germline V gene. J was trimmed by 4 bases and V by 1 base; bases with no gene match: 3. As DNA, the CDR3 is TGCGCCAGCAGCCAAGTAACTAGCGCCACCGGGGAGCTGTTTTTT. Translation gives CASSQVTSATGELFF.

This clonotype came up a few times. The chain has TRBV12-3 or TRBV12-4 and TRBJ2-5; D gene ambiguous. The CDR3 covers 15 residues. V lost 6 bases to trimming and J lost 1 base, with 15 bases between them. CDR3 bases: TGTGCCAGCAGCCTAACCCGCAGCGCCCAAGAGACCCAGTACTTC. Translated: CASSLTRSAQETQYF.

This clonotype was detected ten times or more. The chain combines TRBV15 with TRBJ2-5; 12 bases fit TRBD2. The trim removed 3 bases at V and 2 bases at J, leaving 7 bases unmatched. There are 17 residues in the CDR3. The germline gives CDR1 LNHNV, CDR2 YYDKDF (reference sequence). The CDR3 sequence: CATSRGGLAGNQETQYF. The CDR3 bases are TGTGCCACCAGCAGGGGTGGACTAGCGGGGAATCAAGAGACCCAGTACTTC.

About this clonotype: This clone may be a read error of a much larger clone one base away. The chain employs TRBV10-3 and TRBJ2-7, with unresolved D. CDR3 size: 14 residues. Germline lookup yields CDR1 ENHRY and CDR2 SYGVKD. CDR3 region: CAISENSATYERYF. The CDR3 nucleotides read TGTGCCATCAGTGAGAACAGCGCAACCTACGAGCGGTACTTC.

V is TRBV28 and J is TRBJ2-1; TRBD1 aligns across 7 bases. V was pared by 8 bases and J by 0 bases, with 13 bases of the junction left unmatched. The CDR3 length is 17 residues. CDR1 and CDR2 from the germline V gene are MDHEN and SYDVKM. CDR3 coding DNA: TGTGCCAGCTCGACAGGGATCCTCGTTTCCTCCTACAATGAGCAGTTCTTC. Translating it yields CASSTGILVSSYNEQFF.

The chain uses TRBV5-5 and TRBJ1-1; D call uncertain. The length of the CDR3 is 12 residues. V lost 6 bases, J lost 1 base, and 7 bases lay in between. CDR1 and CDR2 (germline): SGHKS, YYEKEE (reference sequence). In DNA form, the CDR3 reads TGTGCCAGCACTTCATGGAACACTGAAGCTTTCTTT. Its translation is CASTSWNTEAFF.

There are many counts of this clonotype. This sequence joins TRBV19 and TRBJ2-7; D uncertain. The CDR3 covers 15 residues. Germline assignment: CDR1 LNHDA and CDR2 SQIVND (reference sequence). Between the trimmed V and J ends, which lost 5 bases and 5 bases, there was a span of 19 bases. The chain's CDR3 is CASSEVRTATHEQYF. The CDR3 DNA is TGTGCCAGTAGTGAAGTCAGGACGGCAACCCACGAGCAGTACTTC.

This clonotype was detected ten times or more. The rearrangement links TRBV20-1 to TRBJ2-5, with 9 bases aligning to TRBD2. Germline assignment: CDR1 DFQATT and CDR2 SNEGSKA (reference sequence). J lost 1 base, V lost 2 bases, and 5 bases had no gene match. The CDR3 has 15 amino acids. CDR3 protein: CSARRASGTQETQYF. As DNA, the CDR3 is TGCAGTGCTAGAAGGGCTAGCGGGACCCAAGAGACCCAGTACTTC.

This clonotype was seen many times. This chain connects TRBV25-1 to TRBJ1-2; D is unclear. The CDR3 sequence is 14 residues long. The germline V gene encodes CDR1 MGHDK and CDR2 SYGVNS. V was shortened by 2 bases and J by 1 base, with 8 bases between the two germline ends. As DNA, the CDR3 is TGTGCCAGCAGTGAAGGCGGGATTAACTATGGCTACACCTTC. Encoded protein: CASSEGGINYGYTF.

This clonotype came up many times. The V gene is TRBV7-9, the J gene TRBJ2-1, with TRBD2 matching 8 bases. CDR3 length: 17 amino acids. The trim removed 1 base at V and 7 bases at J, leaving 12 bases unmatched. CDR1 is SEHNR and CDR2 is FQNEAQ in the germline V gene (reference sequence). CDR3 in DNA: TGTGCCAGCAGCTTAGTTCGTCCGGGAGGGCCCCAAAATGAGCAGTTCTTC. Translation: CASSLVRPGGPQNEQFF. Combining the CDR3 with reference TRBV7-9 and TRBJ2-1 gives the whole variable domain DTGVSQNPRHKITKRGQNVTFRCDPISEHNRLYWYRQTLGQGPEFLTYFQNEAQLEKSRLLSDRFSAERPKGSFSTLEIQRTEQGDSAMYLCASSLVRPGGPQNEQFFGPGTRLTVL.